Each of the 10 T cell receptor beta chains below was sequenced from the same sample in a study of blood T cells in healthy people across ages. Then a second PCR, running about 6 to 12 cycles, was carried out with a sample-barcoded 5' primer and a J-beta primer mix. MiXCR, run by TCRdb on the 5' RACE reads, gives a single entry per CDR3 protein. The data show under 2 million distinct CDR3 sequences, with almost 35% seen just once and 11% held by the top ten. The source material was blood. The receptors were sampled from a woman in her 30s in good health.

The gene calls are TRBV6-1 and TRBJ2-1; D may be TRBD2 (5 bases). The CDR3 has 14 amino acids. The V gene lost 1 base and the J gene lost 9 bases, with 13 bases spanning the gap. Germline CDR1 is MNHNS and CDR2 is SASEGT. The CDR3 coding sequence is TGTGCCAGCAGTGAAGGGCAGGCCGGGGTTGAGCAGTTCTTC. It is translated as CASSEGQAGVEQFF.

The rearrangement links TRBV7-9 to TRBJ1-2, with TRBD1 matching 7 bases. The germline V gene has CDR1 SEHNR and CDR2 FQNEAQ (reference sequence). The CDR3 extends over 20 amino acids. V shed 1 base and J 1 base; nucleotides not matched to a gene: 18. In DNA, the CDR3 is TGTGCCAGCAGCTTAGGGACAGGAGCTTTTCTTTCCAAGAGTAACTATGGCTACACCTTC. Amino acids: CASSLGTGAFLSKSNYGYTF.

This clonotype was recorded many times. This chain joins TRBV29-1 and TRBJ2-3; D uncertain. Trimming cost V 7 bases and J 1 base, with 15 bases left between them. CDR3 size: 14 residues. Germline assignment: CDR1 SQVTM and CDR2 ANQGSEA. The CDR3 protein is CSGKPWAGTDTQYF. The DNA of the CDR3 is TGCAGCGGAAAACCTTGGGCGGGCACAGATACGCAGTATTTT.

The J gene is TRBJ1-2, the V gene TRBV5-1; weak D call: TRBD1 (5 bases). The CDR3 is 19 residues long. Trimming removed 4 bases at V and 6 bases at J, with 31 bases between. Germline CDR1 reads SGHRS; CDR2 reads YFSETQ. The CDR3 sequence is CASSRDPGGTSKWGDGYTF. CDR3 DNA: TGCGCCAGCAGCCGAGACCCCGGGGGGACGTCAAAATGGGGCGATGGCTACACCTTC.

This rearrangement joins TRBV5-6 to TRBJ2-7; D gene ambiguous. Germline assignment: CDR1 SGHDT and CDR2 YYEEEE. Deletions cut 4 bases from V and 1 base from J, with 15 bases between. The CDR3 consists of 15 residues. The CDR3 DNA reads TGTGCCAGCAGCAGTAGTGTGGCAGAATCCTACGAGCAGTACTTC. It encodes CASSSSVAESYEQYF.

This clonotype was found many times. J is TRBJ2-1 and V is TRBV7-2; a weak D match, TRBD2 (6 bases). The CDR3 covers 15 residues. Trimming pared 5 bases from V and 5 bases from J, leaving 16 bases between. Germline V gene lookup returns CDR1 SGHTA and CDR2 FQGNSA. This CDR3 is CASSPRGSHHNEQFF. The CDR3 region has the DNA TGTGCCAGCAGCCCCCGGGGGAGCCACCACAATGAGCAGTTCTTC. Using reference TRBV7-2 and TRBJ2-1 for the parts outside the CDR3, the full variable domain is GAGVSQSPSNKVTEKGKDVELRCDPISGHTALYWYRQSLGQGLEFLIYFQGNSAPDKSGLPSDRFSAERTGGSVSTLTIQRTQQEDSAVYLCASSPRGSHHNEQFFGPGTRLTVL.

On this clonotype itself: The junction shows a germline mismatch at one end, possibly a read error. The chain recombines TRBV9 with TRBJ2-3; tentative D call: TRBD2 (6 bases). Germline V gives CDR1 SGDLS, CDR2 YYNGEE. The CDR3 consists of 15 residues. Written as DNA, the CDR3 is TGTACCAGCAGCATAAGCGGGCCTTACACGGATACGCAGTATTTT. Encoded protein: CTSSISGPYTDTQYF.

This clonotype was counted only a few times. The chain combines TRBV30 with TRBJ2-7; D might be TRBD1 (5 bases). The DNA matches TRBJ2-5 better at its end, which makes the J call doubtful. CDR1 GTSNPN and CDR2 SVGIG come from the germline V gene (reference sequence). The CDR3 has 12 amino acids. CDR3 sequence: CAWSVDRETQYF. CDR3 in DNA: TGTGCCTGGAGTGTAGACAGAGAGACCCAGTACTTC.

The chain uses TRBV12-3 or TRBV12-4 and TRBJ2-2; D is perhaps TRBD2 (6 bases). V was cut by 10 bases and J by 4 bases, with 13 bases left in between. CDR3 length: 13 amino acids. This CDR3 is CATSGVSTGELFF. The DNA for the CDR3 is TGTGCCACCTCGGGGGTGAGCACCGGGGAGCTGTTTTTT.

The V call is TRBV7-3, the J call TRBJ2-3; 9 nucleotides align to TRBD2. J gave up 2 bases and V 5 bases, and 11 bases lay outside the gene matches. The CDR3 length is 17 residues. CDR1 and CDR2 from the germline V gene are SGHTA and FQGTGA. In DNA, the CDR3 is TGTGCCAGCAGCCCCACCGTCCGGACTAGCGACACAGATACGCAGTATTTT. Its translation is CASSPTVRTSDTDTQYF.